This TCR beta chain was sequenced in a study of CD8+CD57+ T cells in acquired aplastic anemia. At the level of the study: Mean DNA quantity obtained from sorted CD4+ and CD8+ cells was 3 to 4 ug. Sequencing produced an average of around 10 million reads per healthy donor for CD4+ cells. Study-wide results and limits: In CD8+ cells, Simpson's diversity showed no significant difference between patients and controls. In common between the patients and the controls were more than 25 CD8+ CDR3 sequences.

Genomic DNA templated the TCR beta VDJ and CDR3 profiling. In TCRdb, the reads were re-called with MiXCR into one record per CDR3 protein. The sample lists roughly 130,000 distinct CDR3 sequences; about 48% were seen once. The CDR3 extends over 14 amino acids. Germline V gene data show CDR1 as SNHLY and CDR2 as FYNNEI. A remark on this clonotype: Its antigen is not identified. An end of the junction does not agree with germline; a read error may underlie this.

This clonotype was obtained from a human donor in good health, serving as a control. V gene TRBV2 combines with J gene TRBJ1-1; weak D call: TRBD1 (5 bases). The sample comprised sorted CD4+, CD8+, or CD8+CD57+ T cells (not recorded which) from PBMCs. The CDR3 loop is CASSHLGQNTEAFF. The CDR3 region has the DNA TGCGCCAGCAGCCATTTAGGACAAAACACTGAAGCTTTCTTT.